A selection of T cell receptor beta chains follows, all from one sample in a study of blood T cell repertoires in COVID-19. The protocol was immunoSEQ multiplex PCR, while the TCRdb copy is restricted to in-frame clones and leaves out a portion. The repertoire holds 250,000 to 350,000 clones, with 87% as singletons. Sequenced sample: peripheral blood. The source of these receptors is a woman in her fifties or sixties who had recovered from COVID-19. The CDR3 runs from the conserved cysteine through the conserved F or W. A D gene is named only where the DNA matches it firmly. The listing skips clone size in some rows; elsewhere it reads once, few, many or a size class.

cdr3_length	v_call	d_call	j_call	clone_size	cdr3_nt	cdr3_aa
14	TRBV9	-	TRBJ1-1	few	TGTGCCAGCAGCGTAGGGGGGGTGAACACTGAAGCTTTCTTT	CASSVGGVNTEAFF
12	TRBV7-9	-	TRBJ2-1	-	TGTGCCAGCAGCCCCGCAGGGAATGAGCAGTTCTTC	CASSPAGNEQFF
14	TRBV25-1	-	TRBJ1-3	-	TGTGCCAGCAGTGAATCGCGCTCTGGAAACACCATATATTTT	CASSESRSGNTIYF
15	TRBV5-3	-	TRBJ2-1	-	TGTGCCAGAAGCTTTAGGGGGTATAGGTGGGATGAGCAGTTCTTC	CARSFRGYRWDEQFF
17	TRBV11-3	TRBD1	TRBJ1-1	once	TGTGCCAGCAGCTTAGCCCCCAAGGACAGGGACGACACTGAAGCTTTCTTT	CASSLAPKDRDDTEAFF
14	TRBV5-1	-	TRBJ2-7	-	TGCGCCAGCAGCTTGGGGACGGGGTTCTACGAGCAGTACTTC	CASSLGTGFYEQYF
16	TRBV6-6	-	TRBJ1-5	-	TGTGCCAGCAGTTACGCAGGGAGGGGGGGTAGGCAGCCCCAGCATTTT	CASSYAGRGGRQPQHF
16	TRBV5-1	TRBD2	TRBJ2-1	-	TGCGCCAGCAACCGAAGGGTACGCGGGAGCGACAATGAGCAGTTCTTC	CASNRRVRGSDNEQFF
14	TRBV24-1	-	TRBJ1-1	once	TGTGCCACCAGTGCGGCAGGGTCAAACACTGAAGCTTTCTTT	CATSAAGSNTEAFF
14	TRBV19	TRBD1	TRBJ1-5	-	TGTGCCAGCCGGACAGGGTCGAGCAATCAGCCCCAGCATTTT	CASRTGSSNQPQHF
18	TRBV5-1	TRBD2	TRBJ2-3	-	TGCGCCAGCAGCTTGGTCGGGGCTAGCGGGGGGGGCACAGATACGCAGTATTTT	CASSLVGASGGGTDTQYF
14	TRBV28	TRBD1	TRBJ1-1	-	TGTGCCAGCAGTTTATCAGCCAGGGGGGCTGGAGCTTTCTTT	CASSLSARGAGAFF
16	TRBV30	TRBD1	TRBJ1-5	-	TGTGCCTGGAGTGGGGGACAGGGGATTCGCAATCAGCCCCAGCATTTT	CAWSGGQGIRNQPQHF
16	TRBV15	-	TRBJ1-1	few	TGTGCCACCAGCAGAGAGCCCCCGGGGGGGCAGGCTGAAGCTTTCTTT	CATSREPPGGQAEAFF
16	TRBV7-6	TRBD2	TRBJ2-3	-	TGTGCCAGCAGCTTAGGGACTAGCGGGAGCACAGATACGCAGTATTTT	CASSLGTSGSTDTQYF
16	TRBV4-3	TRBD2	TRBJ2-3	-	TGCGCCAGCAGCCAGTCCTCTAGCGGGAGATTGGGTACGCAGTATTTT	CASSQSSSGRLGTQYF
14	TRBV28	-	TRBJ2-3	few	TGTGCCAGCAGCCCTATGGAGCAGGGGTTGGAGAAGTATTTT	CASSPMEQGLEKYF
18	TRBV6-6	TRBD1	TRBJ2-1	once	TGTGCCAGCAGTCGCCGGGGACAGGGAAGATCCTTCTACAATGAGCAGTTCTTC	CASSRRGQGRSFYNEQFF
14	TRBV5-1	-	TRBJ2-5	few	TGCGCCAGCAGCTTGGAATCAAGAGGAGAGACCCAGTACTTC	CASSLESRGETQYF
16	TRBV4-1	TRBD1	TRBJ2-1	-	TGCGCCAGCAGCCAACACCCCGACAGGGCATACAATGAGCAGTTCTTC	CASSQHPDRAYNEQFF
11	TRBV30	-	TRBJ1-2	-	TGTGCCTGGTTCCTCAACTATGGCTACACCTTC	CAWFLNYGYTF
15	TRBV5-4	TRBD1	TRBJ1-2	-	TGTGCCAGCAGCCCCCCTACAGGGGATTCCTATGGCTACACCTTC	CASSPPTGDSYGYTF